Listed below are T cell receptor beta chains from one sample, sequenced in a study of blood T cell repertoires in COVID-19. The data were produced by immunoSEQ multiplex PCR, yet TCRdb's version contains in-frame clones alone and is incomplete. The table lists about 100,000 clones, roughly 88% of them singletons. Sequenced material: peripheral blood. These receptor sequences come from a woman aged 55-70 years with acute or convalescent COVID-19. Each CDR3 is given with its conserved first and last residue. The D gene is left open where the match is weak. A clone size is listed for some rows: how often the clone was seen (once, few, many), or a class if it is expanded.

-	TRBV5-1	TRBJ2-1	TRBD1	TGCGCCAGCAGCAGGACAGGGGACTCCTACAATGAGCAGTTCTTC	CASSRTGDSYNEQFF
-	TRBV28	TRBJ2-1	-	TGTGCCAGCAGGCTAACAGGGCCGACTGAGCAGTTCTTC	CASRLTGPTEQFF
-	TRBV19	TRBJ1-2	-	TGTGCCAGTAGCCCCGCTCGGGTTTTAGGTGGCTACACCTTC	CASSPARVLGGYTF
-	TRBV5-5	TRBJ2-7	TRBD2	TGTGCCAGCAGCTTATCTAGCGGGAGTCTCTCCGAGCAGTACTTC	CASSLSSGSLSEQYF
-	TRBV29-1	TRBJ1-1	-	TGCAGCGTTACAGGAAGCATGAACACTGAAGCTTTCTTT	CSVTGSMNTEAFF
few	TRBV10-2	TRBJ1-2	-	TGCGCCATATCGACAGGCGAGGGCTACACCTTC	CAISTGEGYTF
-	TRBV5-1	TRBJ1-1	-	TGCGCCAGCAGCTCCGGACAGAACACTGAAGCTTTCTTT	CASSSGQNTEAFF
-	TRBV12-3/TRBV12-4	TRBJ2-5	-	TGTGCCAGCAGCCCCGTCCAAGAGACCCAGTACTTC	CASSPVQETQYF
-	TRBV11-2	TRBJ2-1	-	TGTGCCAGCAGCTTGGCAGGGAAGGCTAATGAGCAGTTCTTC	CASSLAGKANEQFF
-	TRBV2	TRBJ2-1	-	TGTGCCAGCAGTGAGGATAGCGGCTATAGCAATGAGCAGTTCTTC	CASSEDSGYSNEQFF
-	TRBV2	TRBJ2-7	-	TGTGCCAGCAGTAGTTCTCTAAGGGACTCCCTCAACTACGAGCAGTACTTC	CASSSSLRDSLNYEQYF
-	TRBV6-5	TRBJ2-2	-	TGTGCCAGCAAGGCGGCGGGAAACACCGGGGAGCTGTTTTTT	CASKAAGNTGELFF
-	TRBV13	TRBJ1-4	TRBD1	TGTGCCAGCAGCCACGGACAGGGTAATGAAAAACTGTTTTTT	CASSHGQGNEKLFF
once	TRBV5-4	TRBJ2-5	TRBD2	TGTGCCAGCAGCAGTGGGGGGGGGCAAGAGACCCAGTACTTC	CASSSGGGQETQYF
-	TRBV12-3/TRBV12-4	TRBJ1-1	-	TGTGCCAGCAGTTGGCCCAACACTGAAGCTTTCTTT	CASSWPNTEAFF
-	TRBV28	TRBJ2-1	-	TGTGCCAGCAGCCCCGCCCAACAGGGAGCGCTTGGTGAGCAGTTCTTC	CASSPAQQGALGEQFF
-	TRBV5-1	TRBJ2-1	TRBD2	TGCGCCAGCAGCTTGGCAGTTGGAGTAGCGGGAGTTAATGAGCAGTTCTTC	CASSLAVGVAGVNEQFF
-	TRBV7-9	TRBJ2-7	-	TGTGCCAGCAGCTTAAAAGTAGGGGGCTCCTACGAGCAGTACTTC	CASSLKVGGSYEQYF
-	TRBV5-1	TRBJ2-3	-	TGCGCCAGCAGGCTAGCCTTAAGCACAGATACGCAGTATTTT	CASRLALSTDTQYF
-	TRBV28	TRBJ1-2	TRBD1	TGTGCCAGCAGTGCAGGGGGCGTCTCGGGGTACACCTTC	CASSAGGVSGYTF
once	TRBV5-1	TRBJ1-6	-	TGCGCCAGCAGCCCAGGACAGTTCAGTATTGAACCCCTCCACTTT	CASSPGQFSIEPLHF
-	TRBV25-1	TRBJ1-2	-	TGTGCCAGCAGTGAATTAGGAGTCGATACTCATCTCTATGGCTACACCTTC	CASSELGVDTHLYGYTF
-	TRBV20-1	TRBJ2-1	-	TGCAGTGCTAGTCCGGGACACGAGCCTTACAATGAGCAGTTCTTC	CSASPGHEPYNEQFF
-	TRBV6-6	TRBJ2-7	TRBD1	TGTGCCGGCAGTCTTGATGGGACAGCTGGCTACGAGCAGTACTTC	CAGSLDGTAGYEQYF
-	TRBV4-2	TRBJ2-3	-	TGTGCCAGCAGCCAGACCCCCCAGGGGAACGGAAGAACAGATACGCAGTATTTT	CASSQTPQGNGRTDTQYF
-	TRBV5-1	TRBJ2-3	TRBD1	TGCGCCAGCAGCCCCACCAGGACAGGGACCACAGATACGCAGTATTTT	CASSPTRTGTTDTQYF
-	TRBV5-1	TRBJ2-1	TRBD2	TGCGCCAGCAGCTTGGCACGGACTAGCGGAGGGGGTGGTCAGTTCTTC	CASSLARTSGGGGQFF
once	TRBV9	TRBJ2-7	TRBD1	TGTGCCAGCAGCCCCCGACAGGGAGTTCCTTCCTACGAGCAGTACTTC	CASSPRQGVPSYEQYF
-	TRBV7-2	TRBJ2-2	-	TGTGCCAGCAGCCCGGGGGTGAACACCGGGGAGCTGTTTTTT	CASSPGVNTGELFF
-	TRBV5-1	TRBJ2-3	TRBD1	TGCGCCAGCAGCTTGGCCTCCGTACAGGGGAGCACAGATACGCAGTATTTT	CASSLASVQGSTDTQYF
-	TRBV28	TRBJ1-4	TRBD1	TGTGCCAGCACCCCTGGAGGGGGCGGTTTTGAAAAACTGTTTTTT	CASTPGGGGFEKLFF
-	TRBV18	TRBJ1-4	TRBD1	TGTGCCAGCTCACCGCCGACAGGGGGTCCACATGAAAAACTGTTTTTT	CASSPPTGGPHEKLFF
-	TRBV7-3	TRBJ2-5	-	TGTGCCAGCAGCTTAACTATACAAGAGACCCAGTACTTC	CASSLTIQETQYF
-	TRBV18	TRBJ1-6	TRBD1	TGTGCCAGCTCACCCCAGGGGGATAATTCACCCCTCCACTTT	CASSPQGDNSPLHF
-	TRBV6-4	TRBJ1-1	TRBD1	TGTGCCAGCAGTGACTCGGGGACAGGGTCAGGAACTTTCTTT	CASSDSGTGSGTFF
-	TRBV10-3	TRBJ2-1	TRBD2	TGTGCCATCAGTGAGTCGTACGGGGGAGGGAGCTCCTACAATGAGCAGTTCTTC	CAISESYGGGSSYNEQFF
-	TRBV25-1	TRBJ1-5	TRBD1	TGTGCCAGCAGTGAAACAGGGGTTGATCAGCCCCAGCATTTT	CASSETGVDQPQHF
-	TRBV28	TRBJ1-3	TRBD1	TGTGCCAGCTTGGACAGGGTTGGAAACACCATATATTTT	CASLDRVGNTIYF
-	TRBV7-9	TRBJ1-1	-	TGTGCCAGCAGACTCGGAGGGACTGAAGCTTTCTTT	CASRLGGTEAFF
-	TRBV9	TRBJ1-2	-	TGTGCCAGCAGCGTAGGGCAGGGGTCATATGGCTACACCTTC	CASSVGQGSYGYTF
-	TRBV5-8	TRBJ1-2	-	TGTGCCAGCAGCTTGGCAGGGGTTGAGAGTGGCTACACCTTC	CASSLAGVESGYTF
-	TRBV19	TRBJ2-1	TRBD2	TGTGCCAGTAGTATATGGTCGGGAGGGGGATACAATGAGCAGTTCTTC	CASSIWSGGGYNEQFF
-	TRBV4-1	TRBJ1-2	TRBD1	TGCGCCAGCAGCAAGACTTTCGTCCGGGACAGGGAGGGTGGCTACACCTTC	CASSKTFVRDREGGYTF
-	TRBV12-5	TRBJ2-1	-	TGTGCTAGTGGTTGGGACATGAAGGTGGGTGAGCAGTTCTTC	CASGWDMKVGEQFF
-	TRBV5-1	TRBJ1-6	TRBD1	TGCGCCAGCAGCGAAGACAGGGGGTGGAATTCACCCCTCCACTTT	CASSEDRGWNSPLHF
-	TRBV2	TRBJ2-7	-	TGTGCCAGCAGTATAACCTACGAGCAGTACTTC	CASSITYEQYF
-	TRBV6-6	TRBJ1-2	-	TGTGCCAGCAGTTACTCGACCGGGGAGGGAACACGCTACACCTTC	CASSYSTGEGTRYTF
-	TRBV11-3	TRBJ1-1	-	TGTGCCAGCAGCACTTCTTGGACAGCTATGAACACTGAAGCTTTCTTT	CASSTSWTAMNTEAFF
-	TRBV10-3	TRBJ1-4	-	TGTGCCATCAGTGAGTCGGGGCAGAATGAAAAACTGTTTTTT	CAISESGQNEKLFF
-	TRBV12-3/TRBV12-4	TRBJ1-1	-	TGTGCCAGCAGCCTTGTGAGCGAAGCTTTCTTT	CASSLVSEAFF
-	TRBV7-9	TRBJ2-1	-	TGTGCCAGCAGCTTAAATCCAGGAGGGAGGTACAATGAGCAGTTCTTC	CASSLNPGGRYNEQFF
-	TRBV5-6	TRBJ1-5	TRBD1	TGTGCCAGCAGCACCCGGGACAGGGTTTACCAGCCCCAGCATTTT	CASSTRDRVYQPQHF
-	TRBV6-5	TRBJ1-6	-	TGTGCCAGCAGTTACAGGGGCAGGGATAATTCACCCCTCCACTTT	CASSYRGRDNSPLHF
-	TRBV5-1	TRBJ2-1	TRBD2	TGCGCCAGCAGCTATACTAGCGGATCCTACAATGAGCAGTTCTTC	CASSYTSGSYNEQFF
-	TRBV19	TRBJ1-5	-	TGTGCCAGTAGTATGGGGGGTAGGGGTTTCAATCAGCCCCAGCATTTT	CASSMGGRGFNQPQHF
-	TRBV9	TRBJ1-2	-	TGTGCCAGCAGCGTAGCCCCTTCGAGGGACTATGGCTACACCTTC	CASSVAPSRDYGYTF
-	TRBV29-1	TRBJ2-1	TRBD2	TGCAGCGTCTCGAGCGGGAGCTCCTACAATGAGCAGTTCTTC	CSVSSGSSYNEQFF